What follows are 23 T cell receptor beta chains derived from one specimen sequenced in a study of cytomegalovirus exposure and HLA in healthy donors. PCR employed 60 Vbeta and 13 Jbeta primers. The method was immunoSEQ multiplex PCR; TCRdb's version includes in-frame clones alone and lacks a portion of them. The sample lists about 130,000 clones; about 80% were seen once. Sequences were obtained from PBMCs. The receptors were gathered from a girl aged 2 to 9 in good health and CMV-seronegative.

The chain uses TRBV7-6 and TRBJ2-3, with D possibly matching TRBD2 (5 bases). Trimming pared 5 bases from V and 6 bases from J, leaving 15 bases between. The CDR3 runs to 14 residues. From germline, CDR1 is SGHVS and CDR2 FNYEAQ. The CDR3: CASSTGLARDTQYF. CDR3 in DNA: TGTGCCAGCAGCACCGGACTGGCGCGGGATACGCAGTATTTT.

The rearrangement joins TRBV4-1 to TRBJ2-2; 9 nucleotides match TRBD2. The CDR3 sequence is 16 residues long. Germline CDR1 is MGHRA and CDR2 is YSYEKL. Trimming removed 3 bases from V and 4 bases from J; junction bases left unmatched: 6. CDR3 loop: CASSQGAGGPTGELFF. The CDR3 bases are TGCGCCAGCAGCCAGGGGGCGGGAGGGCCCACCGGGGAGCTGTTTTTT.

The chain couples TRBV27 to TRBJ2-7, with a possible D match to TRBD2 (5 bases). The length of the CDR3 is 16 residues. CDR1 is MNHEY, CDR2 SMNVEV, per germline (reference sequence). The V gene lost 5 bases and the J gene lost 1 base, with 18 bases spanning the gap. The CDR3, as DNA: TGTGCCAGCAGTCCCCTAGCAGGTCGGTTATCCTACGAGCAGTACTTC. This gives the protein CASSPLAGRLSYEQYF.

The chain recombines TRBV5-1 with TRBJ1-5; TRBD1 agrees at 7 bases. J was trimmed by 10 bases and V by 4 bases; bases with no gene match: 11. The CDR3 extends over 14 amino acids. The germline V gene encodes CDR1 SGHRS and CDR2 YFSETQ. CDR3 sequence reads: CASSGGTVGDPQHF. Written as DNA, the CDR3 is TGCGCCAGCAGCGGAGGGACAGTAGGGGATCCCCAGCATTTT.

This clone was seen a handful of times. The CDR3 reads CASSLSGSAYNEQFF. In DNA form, the CDR3 reads TGTGCCAGCAGTCTTAGCGGGAGCGCCTACAATGAGCAGTTCTTC. The rearrangement uses TRBV27 and TRBJ2-1; 9 bases match TRBD2. This CDR3 is 15 amino acids long. J was trimmed by 2 bases and V by 5 bases; bases with no gene match: 4. The germline V gene has CDR1 MNHEY and CDR2 SMNVEV (reference sequence).

This clone was observed a handful of times. The rearrangement joins TRBV12-5 to TRBJ1-2; TRBD1 aligns across 9 bases. J was trimmed by 8 bases and V by 3 bases; bases with no gene match: 7. Germline-derived CDR1 and CDR2 are LGHNT and FRNRAP. The CDR3 consists of 14 residues. Here the CDR3 DNA reads TGTGCTAGTGGTTTAGGGACAGGGAAGAGCGGCTACACCTTC. Its translation: CASGLGTGKSGYTF.

The rearrangement uses TRBV6-1 and TRBJ1-3; no firm D call. CDR1 is MNHNS and CDR2 is SASEGT in the germline V gene. With 2 bases removed from V and 0 bases from J, the gap between germline ends came to 5 bases. The CDR3 runs 14 residues. In DNA, the CDR3 is TGTGCCAGCAGTGAAAACAGCTCTGGAAACACCATATATTTT. Amino acids: CASSENSSGNTIYF.

The chain employs TRBV5-1 and TRBJ2-2; D is perhaps TRBD2 (7 bases). Looked up from germline, CDR1 is SGHRS and CDR2 is YFSETQ. Deletions cut 0 bases from V and 4 bases from J, with 16 bases between. The CDR3 consists of 17 residues. The CDR3: CASSLGASGTSTGELFF. In DNA form, the CDR3 reads TGCGCCAGCAGCTTGGGCGCAAGCGGGACATCCACCGGGGAGCTGTTTTTT.

This clone was seen a handful of times. CDR3 DNA: TGTGCCAGCTCACTCAGGGACGAGCAGTACTTC. Its protein is CASSLRDEQYF. The chain joins TRBV18 to TRBJ2-7; D possibly corresponds to TRBD1 (5 bases). CDR3 size: 11 residues. Trimming took off 4 bases at V and 5 bases at J, with 6 bases between the two ends. Germline-derived CDR1 and CDR2 are KGHSH and LQKENI.

In its sample, this clone was seen a few times. The chain combines TRBV5-6 with TRBJ1-3; a possible D gene is TRBD1 (5 bases). This CDR3 has 13 amino acids. Germline CDR1 is SGHDT and CDR2 is YYEEEE. Trimming removed 3 bases at V and 2 bases at J, with 6 bases between. CDR3 DNA sequence: TGTGCCAGCAGCTGGGGCCCTGGAAACACCATATATTTT. Amino acids: CASSWGPGNTIYF.

A few counts support this clone. The chain carries TRBV29-1 and TRBJ2-2; D may be TRBD2 (5 bases). Germline CDR1 is SQVTM and CDR2 is ANQGSEA. Trimming pared 3 bases from V and 5 bases from J, leaving 10 bases between. This CDR3 is 13 amino acids long. The CDR3 nucleotides read TGCAGCGTTGATCTCGGGGTGACCGGGGAGCTGTTTTTT. Its protein is CSVDLGVTGELFF.

This chain links TRBV4-3 with TRBJ1-1; the D gene is possibly TRBD1 (5 bases). The germline V gene has CDR1 LGHNA and CDR2 YSLEER. The V end was cut by 0 bases, the J end by 7 bases, with 12 bases between. The CDR3 spans 14 residues. CDR3 protein: CASSQDVGAREAFF. CDR3 sequence (DNA): TGCGCCAGCAGCCAAGATGTAGGGGCCCGTGAAGCTTTCTTT.

V is TRBV5-4 and J is TRBJ2-3, with a weak D call TRBD2 (6 bases). The CDR3 spans 13 residues. Germline CDR1 reads SGHNT; CDR2 reads YYREEE (reference sequence). The V end lost 1 base, the J end lost 5 bases, and 8 bases lay between the germline ends. Written as DNA, the CDR3 is TGTGCCAGCAGCTTGCGGGGGATAGATACGCAGTATTTT. Translation: CASSLRGIDTQYF.

This rearrangement joins TRBV5-6 to TRBJ2-5, with D maybe TRBD1 (6 bases). Judging by the DNA end, TRBJ2-7 fits better; the J call may be wrong. Germline V CDR1 and CDR2: SGHDT, YYEEEE. The length of the CDR3 is 13 residues. CDR3 amino acids: CASSLGGRHEQYF. CDR3 DNA: TGTGCCAGCAGCTTGGGGGGGCGCCACGAGCAGTACTTC.

This chain uses TRBV7-9 with TRBJ1-6, with no clear D. Looked up from germline, CDR1 is SEHNR and CDR2 is FQNEAQ (reference sequence). The CDR3 runs to 13 residues. V was trimmed by 6 bases and J by 8 bases, leaving 11 bases between them. The CDR3 sequence: CASRAGSHSPLHF. CDR3 sequence (DNA): TGTGCCAGCAGGGCGGGAAGCCATTCACCCCTCCACTTT.

The chain employs TRBV10-3 and TRBJ2-7; no reliable D call. This CDR3 region has 15 residues. Between the trimmed V and J ends, which lost 10 bases and 2 bases, there was a span of 21 bases. Germline V gene lookup returns CDR1 ENHRY and CDR2 SYGVKD. Here the CDR3 reads CATFESSAATYEQYF. The DNA of the CDR3 is TGTGCCACCTTCGAGTCGTCGGCGGCTACCTACGAGCAGTACTTC.

This chain links TRBV27 with TRBJ2-7; 13 positions agree with TRBD2. From germline, CDR1 is MNHEY and CDR2 SMNVEV (reference sequence). V was clipped by 5 bases and J by 5 bases; unmatched bases: 6. The CDR3 runs to 15 residues. CDR3 nucleotides: TGTGCCAGCAGTCTATACACTAGCGGGAGGGACGAGCAGTACTTC. Translation: CASSLYTSGRDEQYF.

The rearrangement uses TRBV7-3 and TRBJ2-3; tentative D call: TRBD2 (5 bases). Germline lookup yields CDR1 SGHTA and CDR2 FQGTGA. Trimming took 4 bases from V and 4 from J, leaving 6 bases between them. CDR3 length: 12 amino acids. This chain's CDR3 is CASSSSSDTQYF. DNA of the CDR3: TGTGCCAGCAGCTCTAGCTCAGATACGCAGTATTTT.

The chain is built from TRBV29-1 and TRBJ2-5; TRBD2 aligns across 8 bases. The end of the DNA is better explained by TRBJ2-7, so the J call may be wrong. CDR1 is SQVTM and CDR2 is ANQGSEA in the germline V gene. The CDR3 consists of 12 residues. The CDR3: CSIGGGTYEQYF. The CDR3 DNA reads TGCAGCATCGGGGGGGGCACCTACGAGCAGTACTTC.

The V call is TRBV27, the J call TRBJ1-2; TRBD1 aligns across 7 bases. This CDR3 contains 15 residues. Germline V CDR1 and CDR2: MNHEY, SMNVEV (reference sequence). Trimming at V came to 4 bases and at J to 6 bases, leaving 11 bases not matched to a gene. The CDR3 spells CASSSLDRAAHGYTF. As DNA, the CDR3 is TGTGCCAGCAGTTCCCTAGACAGGGCTGCACATGGCTACACCTTC.

The J gene is TRBJ1-4, the V gene TRBV5-1, with TRBD1 matching over 7 bases. V gave up 1 base and J gave up 7 bases; unmatched junction bases: 4. CDR3 length: 14 amino acids. The germline CDR1 and CDR2 sequences are SGHRS and YFSETQ. CDR3 coding DNA: TGCGCCAGCAGCTTGAAGGGGGCTGGTGAAAAACTGTTTTTT. This gives the protein CASSLKGAGEKLFF. Full variable domain (remainder filled in from reference TRBV5-1 and TRBJ1-4): KAGVTQTPRYLIKTRGQQVTLSCSPISGHRSVSWYQQTPGQGLQFLFEYFSETQRNKGNFPGRFSGRQFSNSRSEMNVSTLELGDSALYLCASSLKGAGEKLFFGSGTQLSVL.

The chain uses TRBV7-8 and TRBJ1-4; the match to TRBD1 covers 12 bases. Germline-derived CDR1 and CDR2 are SGHVS and FQNEAQ. The V gene end was trimmed by 6 bases and the J gene end by 4 bases; junction bases not matched to a gene: 12. There are 18 residues in the CDR3. The CDR3 bases are TGTGCCAGCAGTAAGGGACAGGGGGCCCGGGGGATTAATGAAAAACTGTTTTTT. Translating it yields CASSKGQGARGINEKLFF. Full variable domain (missing parts from reference TRBV7-8 and TRBJ1-4): GAGVSQSPRYKVAKRGQDVALRCDPISGHVSLFWYQQALGQGPEFLTYFQNEAQLDKSGLPSDRFFAERPEGSVSTLKIQRTQQEDSAVYLCASSKGQGARGINEKLFFGSGTQLSVL.

This clone came up a few times. This rearrangement joins TRBV5-5 to TRBJ1-5; no clear D gene. The CDR3 covers 16 residues. Germline loops: CDR1 SGHKS, CDR2 YYEKEE (reference sequence). Trimming took 1 base from V and 5 from J, leaving 16 bases between them. The CDR3 spells CASSLLGRSNDQPQHF. The CDR3 DNA sequence: TGTGCCAGCAGCTTGCTCGGCAGGTCAAACGATCAGCCCCAGCATTTT.